These T cell receptor beta chains were read from a single sample in a study of identical twins. TCRdb fed the 5' RACE reads into MiXCR, producing one record per CDR3 protein. The table lists 210,000 or so distinct CDR3 sequences, around 15% of them singletons. The data also belong to a second study, concerning T cells expressing NK-cell markers.

Sequenced sample: CD8+ T cells sorted from blood. The receptors were gathered from a woman aged 18-29 years in good health. CDR3s leave out the opening cysteine and the closing phenylalanine or tryptophan. Each record gives: CDR3 length, V gene, clone size, CDR3 protein. Some rows mark clone size as missing; the rest say once, few, many or name a class of expanded clone.

cdr3_length: 15
v_call: TRBV9
clone_size: NA
cdr3_aa: ASSLHPTSGRGNEQF

cdr3_length: 9
v_call: TRBV2
clone_size: NA
cdr3_aa: ATLGTDTQY

cdr3_length: 12
v_call: TRBV9
clone_size: few
cdr3_aa: ASSVDRQGGGYT

cdr3_length: 13
v_call: TRBV6-5
clone_size: NA
cdr3_aa: ASSYSPSRRTEAF

cdr3_length: 11
v_call: TRBV19
clone_size: few
cdr3_aa: ASSLLAGHEQY

cdr3_length: 12
v_call: TRBV12-3/TRBV12-4
clone_size: few
cdr3_aa: ASRVGQSNTEAF

cdr3_length: 13
v_call: TRBV20-1
clone_size: few
cdr3_aa: SARDLAGQSTEAF

cdr3_length: 14
v_call: TRBV13
clone_size: NA
cdr3_aa: ASSLGRGTGGYEQY

cdr3_length: 16
v_call: TRBV3-1
clone_size: NA
cdr3_aa: ASSQGLPTQGDYYEQF

cdr3_length: 13
v_call: TRBV29-1
clone_size: many
cdr3_aa: SGSTTSGSTDTQY

cdr3_length: 9
v_call: TRBV29-1
clone_size: NA
cdr3_aa: SVDSGYEQY

cdr3_length: 11
v_call: TRBV6-4
clone_size: few
cdr3_aa: ASSDGFTGELF

cdr3_length: 15
v_call: TRBV6-2/TRBV6-3
clone_size: NA
cdr3_aa: ASSYSGWISPHYEQY

cdr3_length: 13
v_call: TRBV11-3
clone_size: NA
cdr3_aa: ASSSREGWADTQY

cdr3_length: 12
v_call: TRBV20-1
clone_size: NA
cdr3_aa: SARVRTANYGYT

cdr3_length: 13
v_call: TRBV7-8
clone_size: NA
cdr3_aa: ASSLKIGRTGELF

cdr3_length: 17
v_call: TRBV6-5
clone_size: few
cdr3_aa: ASSYPRTGRTSSYNEQF

cdr3_length: 11
v_call: TRBV12-3/TRBV12-4
clone_size: few
cdr3_aa: ASSPSFNSPLH

cdr3_length: 14
v_call: TRBV5-1
clone_size: many
cdr3_aa: ASSLDRGSAFIGYT

cdr3_length: 11
v_call: TRBV6-5
clone_size: few
cdr3_aa: ASSLILGNEQF

cdr3_length: 13
v_call: TRBV7-7
clone_size: few
cdr3_aa: ASSHGGSSTGELF

cdr3_length: 12
v_call: TRBV9
clone_size: few
cdr3_aa: ASSVGGTSSEQY

cdr3_length: 12
v_call: TRBV2
clone_size: few
cdr3_aa: ASGRVLSSYEQY

cdr3_length: 11
v_call: TRBV12-3/TRBV12-4
clone_size: many
cdr3_aa: ASSSGTGGGYT

cdr3_length: 11
v_call: TRBV3-1
clone_size: NA
cdr3_aa: ASSQGTGWGYT

cdr3_length: 11
v_call: TRBV25-1
clone_size: NA
cdr3_aa: ASSENGGLSQF

cdr3_length: 14
v_call: TRBV2
clone_size: NA
cdr3_aa: ASRAVPTVSDTEAF

cdr3_length: 11
v_call: TRBV19
clone_size: NA
cdr3_aa: ASSFSGGREQF

cdr3_length: 13
v_call: TRBV9
clone_size: few
cdr3_aa: ASSCPRGACNEQF

cdr3_length: 12
v_call: TRBV18
clone_size: NA
cdr3_aa: ASSGGAQTYEQY

cdr3_length: 12
v_call: TRBV5-1
clone_size: few
cdr3_aa: ASRSDRGNTEAF

cdr3_length: 11
v_call: TRBV30
clone_size: NA
cdr3_aa: AWTTVSTDTQY

cdr3_length: 13
v_call: TRBV3-1
clone_size: few
cdr3_aa: ASSQAIGVRAEAF

cdr3_length: 12
v_call: TRBV20-1
clone_size: few
cdr3_aa: SASRGPKDNEQF

cdr3_length: 13
v_call: TRBV7-9
clone_size: few
cdr3_aa: ASSLTGGGTDTQY

cdr3_length: 13
v_call: TRBV5-1
clone_size: few
cdr3_aa: ASEDGRGGDYEQY

cdr3_length: 10
v_call: TRBV6-5
clone_size: NA
cdr3_aa: AVQGESGELF

cdr3_length: 12
v_call: TRBV15
clone_size: NA
cdr3_aa: ATSREGGYNEQF

cdr3_length: 11
v_call: TRBV28
clone_size: NA
cdr3_aa: ATRGRGAYEQY

cdr3_length: 14
v_call: TRBV20-1
clone_size: few
cdr3_aa: SARPSGGASVYEQY

cdr3_length: 13
v_call: TRBV7-3
clone_size: NA
cdr3_aa: ASSLMGRMDYEQY

cdr3_length: 14
v_call: TRBV20-1
clone_size: NA
cdr3_aa: SARVGSGSSYNEQF

cdr3_length: 14
v_call: TRBV27
clone_size: few
cdr3_aa: ASRPYKDSGANVLT

cdr3_length: 12
v_call: TRBV29-1
clone_size: many
cdr3_aa: SVVRGSPGGEQY

cdr3_length: 13
v_call: TRBV12-3/TRBV12-4
clone_size: few
cdr3_aa: ASSLGGNFNYGYT

cdr3_length: 15
v_call: TRBV11-2
clone_size: few
cdr3_aa: ASSLETSGGSIDTQY

cdr3_length: 11
v_call: TRBV5-1
clone_size: few
cdr3_aa: ASSLPGDNEQF

cdr3_length: 12
v_call: TRBV3-1
clone_size: NA
cdr3_aa: ASSQVAGIDTQY